This T cell receptor beta chain is drawn from a study of CD8 T cells in ankylosing spondylitis. General observations from the study: Clones linked with disease were CD8+ and fairly uncommon in the peripheral blood. Previous work reported some of these motif variants in the synovial fluid and blood of reactive arthritis. In ankylosing spondylitis patients, matched synovial fluid reportedly showed significant enrichment of disease-linked clones. A TCR beta motif of 8 or 9 highly homologous variants appeared characteristic of ankylosing spondylitis blood.

V lost 0 bases and J lost 7, with 9 bases in between. The CDR3 has 14 residues. Germline V CDR1 and CDR2: SGHVS, FQNEAQ. This clonotype was seen only a few times. The antigen is not known. Quantitative molecular-barcoded 5'-RACE generated the TCR beta libraries. TCRdb reanalysed the 5' RACE reads using MiXCR and keeps one entry per CDR3 protein. The sample lists around 220,000 distinct CDR3 sequences; about 17% were seen once. This TCR derives from a male donor with ankylosing spondylitis. Material for sequencing was blood, either unsorted or a sorted T cell fraction (not recorded which). The genes are TRBV7-8 and TRBJ1-4; D possibly corresponds to TRBD1 (5 bases). The CDR3 here is CASSLANGGEKLFF. The CDR3 DNA reads as TGTGCCAGCAGCTTAGCTAATGGGGGTGAAAAACTGTTTTTT. Full variable domain (outside the CDR3, taken from reference TRBV7-8 and TRBJ1-4): GAGVSQSPRYKVAKRGQDVALRCDPISGHVSLFWYQQALGQGPEFLTYFQNEAQLDKSGLPSDRFFAERPEGSVSTLKIQRTQQEDSAVYLCASSLANGGEKLFFGSGTQLSVL.